The next 3 T cell receptor beta chains were all read from a single sample in a study of blood T cell repertoires in COVID-19. Some clones are missing from TCRdb's copy, which holds only in-frame ones; the method was immunoSEQ multiplex PCR. The sample includes approximately 100,000 clones, roughly 82% of them seen just once. Material for sequencing was peripheral blood. The source of these receptors is a man in his 70s with active or convalescent COVID-19.

V gene TRBV15 combines with J gene TRBJ1-2; D gene unclear. With 3 bases removed from V and 12 bases from J, the gap between germline ends came to 14 bases. The CDR3 is made up of 12 amino acids. Germline CDR1 is LNHNV and CDR2 is YYDKDF (reference sequence). For the CDR3, the DNA is TGTGCCACCAGCAGCTACCGGGAAACGGACACCTTC. Protein sequence: CATSSYRETDTF.

DNA for the CDR3: TGTGCCTGGAGTGGAAGCGGGACCTGGGAGCTGTTTTTT. It is translated as CAWSGSGTWELFF. V is TRBV30 and J is TRBJ2-2; 7 bases fit TRBD2. Trimming at V came to 1 base and at J to 9 bases, leaving 5 bases not matched to a gene. This CDR3 spans 13 amino acids. Germline V gene lookup returns CDR1 GTSNPN and CDR2 SVGIG (reference sequence). The full variable domain, with the rest looked up from reference TRBV30 and TRBJ2-2, is SQTIHQWPATLVQPVGSPLSLECTVEGTSNPNLYWYRQAAGRGLQLLFYSVGIGQISSEVPQNLSASRPQDRQFILSSKKLLLSDSGFYLCAWSGSGTWELFFGEGSRLTVL.

The sample holds a few counts of this clone. The chain uses TRBV4-1 and TRBJ1-5; D is possibly TRBD1 (6 bases). Trimming removed 9 bases from V and 4 bases from J, with 16 bases in between. This CDR3 has 14 residues. CDR1 is MGHRA and CDR2 is YSYEKL in the germline V gene. For the CDR3, the DNA is TGCGCCAGTAGGCAACAGGGCCCAAATCAGCCCCAGCATTTT. Protein sequence: CASRQQGPNQPQHF.